Presented here are 10 T cell receptor beta chains from one specimen sequenced in a study of blood T cell repertoires in COVID-19. Clones were sequenced by immunoSEQ multiplex PCR, and TCRdb holds only the in-frame ones, with some missing. The profile shows about 190,000 clones, approximately 88% of them singletons. Sample: peripheral blood. These receptors came from a man between 35 and 55 years old with acute or convalescent COVID-19.

This chain joins TRBV24-1 and TRBJ2-3; a possible D gene is TRBD2 (6 bases). The V gene's germline CDR1 is KGHDR and CDR2 SFDVKD. This CDR3 comprises 17 residues. V lost 2 bases, J lost 0 bases, and 14 bases lay in between. CDR3 protein: CATSDYWTSGSTDTQYF. In DNA form, the CDR3 reads TGTGCCACCAGTGATTACTGGACCAGCGGGAGCACAGATACGCAGTATTTT.

The rearrangement links TRBV2 to TRBJ2-7, with D perhaps TRBD2 (5 bases). Trimming cost V 6 bases and J 1 base, with 13 bases left between them. The CDR3 is made up of 14 amino acids. Germline assignment: CDR1 SNHLY and CDR2 FYNNEI. The CDR3 region is CASRREINSYEQYF. CDR3 coding DNA: TGTGCCAGCAGACGGGAAATCAATTCCTACGAGCAGTACTTC. Drawing the rest from reference TRBV2 and TRBJ2-7, the complete variable domain is EPEVTQTPSHQVTQMGQEVILRCVPISNHLYFYWYRQILGQKVEFLVSFYNNEISEKSEIFDDQFSVERPDGSNFTLKIRSTKLEDSAMYFCASRREINSYEQYFGPGTRLTVT.

The chain employs TRBV6-2 or TRBV6-3 and TRBJ1-3, with D unclear. Germline V CDR1 and CDR2: MNHEY, SVGEGT. The CDR3 has 16 amino acids. V shed 5 bases and J shed 4 bases, with 18 bases lying between them. The DNA for the CDR3 is TGTGCCAGCAGTCATCGGCCGTCGGGTTCAGGAAACACCATATATTTT. Translated, it gives CASSHRPSGSGNTIYF.

The chain recombines TRBV30 with TRBJ1-3, with 7 bases that match TRBD1. CDR1 and CDR2 from the germline V gene are GTSNPN and SVGIG (reference sequence). CDR3 size: 15 residues. With V trimmed by 0 bases and J by 5 bases, 7 bases remained unmatched. The CDR3 nucleotides are TGTGCCTGGAGTGTACAGGGGACAGCCCGAAACACCATATATTTT. Its translation is CAWSVQGTARNTIYF.

The genes are TRBV19 and TRBJ1-5, with D possibly being TRBD1 (5 bases). V was clipped by 3 bases and J by 9 bases, with 18 bases between them. The CDR3 runs to 15 residues. Germline V gene data show CDR1 as LNHDA and CDR2 as SQIVND (reference sequence). Written as DNA, the CDR3 is TGTGCCAGTAGTATGGGGCAGCGTCCCCATGTGCCCCAGCATTTT. It codes for CASSMGQRPHVPQHF. The whole variable domain, filled in from reference TRBV19 and TRBJ1-5, reads DGGITQSPKYLFRKEGQNVTLSCEQNLNHDAMYWYRQDPGQGLRLIYYSQIVNDFQKGDIAEGYSVSREKKESFPLTVTSAQKNPTAFYLCASSMGQRPHVPQHFGDGTRLSIL.

The chain uses TRBV6-5 and TRBJ2-2; 10 bases agree with TRBD1. V trimming: 6 bases; J trimming: 4 bases; junction bases outside the gene matches: 5. This CDR3 has 15 residues. CDR1 and CDR2 (germline): MNHEY, SVGAGI. The CDR3 loop reads CASSRDRGSTGELFF. The CDR3 region has the DNA TGTGCCAGCAGCCGGGACAGGGGATCCACCGGGGAGCTGTTTTTT.

This clone was detected a few times. The CDR3 DNA reads as TGTGCCAGCAGCCAAGATTTCAGGGCTAACTATGGCTACACCTTC. This codes for CASSQDFRANYGYTF. The rearrangement links TRBV3-1 (or the pseudogene TRBV3-2) to TRBJ1-2, with TRBD1 as a possible D gene (5 bases). The germline V gene encodes CDR1 LGHDT and CDR2 YNNKEL (reference sequence). The CDR3 sequence is 15 residues long. Deletions cut 0 bases from V and 0 bases from J, with 8 bases between.

V gene TRBV6-2 or TRBV6-3 combines with J gene TRBJ2-2; 7 nucleotides line up with TRBD1. The trim removed 4 bases at V and 4 bases at J, leaving 9 bases unmatched. The CDR3 is made up of 16 amino acids. The V gene's germline CDR1 is MNHEY and CDR2 SVGEGT. The CDR3 nucleotides read TGTGCCAGCAGTTCGTCCCACAGGGGTGTCACCGGGGAGCTGTTTTTT. It codes for CASSSSHRGVTGELFF.

The rearrangement links TRBV5-1 to TRBJ2-6; no definite D call. The ends were cut back, 5 bases at V and 0 bases at J, with 9 bases in the middle. The CDR3 runs to 15 residues. Germline CDR1 is SGHRS and CDR2 is YFSETQ. This CDR3 reads CASRTDGSGANVLTF. CDR3 bases: TGCGCCAGCAGAACAGACGGCTCTGGGGCCAACGTCCTGACTTTC.

J is TRBJ2-2 and V is TRBV6-6; 7 bases align to TRBD1. V lost 0 bases and J lost 3; bases outside the gene matches: 4. In germline, CDR1 is MNHNY, CDR2 SVGAGI (reference sequence). This CDR3 is 16 amino acids long. The CDR3 here is CASSYSPGQYTGELFF. The CDR3 DNA reads as TGTGCCAGCAGTTACTCCCCGGGACAGTACACCGGGGAGCTGTTTTTT.